This T cell receptor beta chain was observed in a study of T cell responses to AZD1222 COVID-19 vaccine. Measured with immunoSEQ multiplex PCR; TCRdb has only the in-frame clones, and not every one. This table holds 150,000 to 200,000 clones, roughly 92% found once. This specimen was peripheral blood, taken 28 days after the second AZD1222 dose. The receptor was isolated from an adult who received the AZD1222 COVID-19 vaccine.

CDR3 coding DNA: TGTGCCAGCAGCCACGGGACGGCAGCCTATGGCTACACCTTC. Protein: CASSHGTAAYGYTF. The chain carries TRBV5-6 and TRBJ1-2; D possibly corresponds to TRBD1 (5 bases). Germline V gives CDR1 SGHDT, CDR2 YYEEEE. The ends were cut back, 4 bases at V and 4 bases at J, with 14 bases in the middle. The CDR3 extends over 14 amino acids.